The 25 T cell receptor beta chains presented below share a single source sample, sequenced in a study of cytomegalovirus exposure and HLA in healthy donors. The PCR made use of 60 Vbeta and 13 Jbeta primers. TCRdb keeps only in-frame clones here, not all; method: immunoSEQ multiplex PCR. The sample carries 200,000 to 250,000 clones, approximately 90% recorded once. Sequenced material: PBMCs. These receptors were taken from a woman aged 18-29 years in good health and CMV-seronegative.

This sequence joins TRBV14 and TRBJ2-7; weak D call: TRBD1 (5 bases). From germline, CDR1 is SGHDN and CDR2 FVKESK. V lost 4 bases to trimming and J lost 3 bases, with 7 bases between them. This CDR3 spans 12 amino acids. The CDR3 protein is CASSPQGYEQYF. DNA of the CDR3: TGTGCCAGCAGCCCCCAGGGCTACGAGCAGTACTTC.

This chain uses TRBV10-1 with TRBJ1-6, with a possible D match to TRBD1 (5 bases). Trimming removed 6 bases at V and 13 bases at J, with 16 bases between. The germline V gene has CDR1 WNHNN and CDR2 SYGVQD (reference sequence). This CDR3 is built from 13 residues. CDR3 amino acids: CASRVGPTGPLHF. CDR3 in DNA: TGCGCCAGCAGAGTGGGGCCCACCGGCCCCCTCCACTTT.

The table lists this clone with a count of one. The chain joins TRBV18 to TRBJ1-4, with D possibly matching TRBD1 (5 bases). The V gene lost 3 bases and the J gene lost 12 bases, with 17 bases spanning the gap. The CDR3 has 14 amino acids. CDR1 is KGHSH, CDR2 LQKENI, per germline. As DNA, the CDR3 is TGTGCCAGCTCACCGGCAGTTGGGCAAGGGGAACTGTTTTTT. Its protein is CASSPAVGQGELFF.

This chain joins TRBV7-2 and TRBJ1-5, with a weak D call TRBD1 (6 bases). In germline, CDR1 is SGHTA, CDR2 FQGNSA. V lost 1 base and J lost 3, with 10 bases in between. The CDR3 contains 15 residues. CDR3 loop: CASSLGWGLNQPQHF. CDR3 bases: TGTGCCAGCAGCTTAGGGTGGGGGCTCAATCAGCCCCAGCATTTT.

The chain employs TRBV6-5 and TRBJ1-5; D remains ambiguous. The CDR3 runs to 15 residues. Between the trimmed V and J ends, which lost 1 base and 0 bases, there was a span of 7 bases. CDR1 and CDR2 (germline): MNHEY, SVGAGI. The chain's CDR3 is CASSYYASSNQPQHF. The DNA of the CDR3 is TGTGCCAGCAGTTACTACGCTAGTAGCAATCAGCCCCAGCATTTT.

The chain combines TRBV9 with TRBJ2-1; TRBD2 matches 9 bases. The CDR3 is 18 residues long. Trimming removed 2 bases from V and 6 bases from J; junction bases left unmatched: 15. From germline, CDR1 is SGDLS and CDR2 YYNGEE. The CDR3 sequence: CASSVTGEMAGGGNEQFF. DNA of the CDR3: TGTGCCAGCAGCGTTACAGGGGAGATGGCGGGAGGGGGCAATGAGCAGTTCTTC.

This chain uses TRBV28 with TRBJ1-2; D remains ambiguous. This CDR3 region has 14 residues. Germline loops: CDR1 MDHEN, CDR2 SYDVKM. Trimming left V 0 bases short and J 3 bases short, with 8 bases between. For the CDR3, the DNA is TGTGCCAGCAGTTTATGGGTCAGCGACTATGGCTACACCTTC. Protein sequence: CASSLWVSDYGYTF.

The chain joins TRBV7-3 to TRBJ2-7, with 7 bases identical to TRBD2. Germline CDR1 reads SGHTA; CDR2 reads FQGTGA. CDR3 length equals 13 residues. J gave up 2 bases and V 5 bases, and 3 bases lay outside the gene matches. In nucleotides, the CDR3 is TGTGCCAGCAGCCTAGCGGTTACCTACGAGCAGTACTTC. Its protein product is CASSLAVTYEQYF.

The CDR3 is CASSQVGRQNEKLFF. For the CDR3, the DNA is TGCGCCAGCAGCCAAGTTGGGCGACAGAATGAAAAACTGTTTTTT. The chain uses TRBV4-3 and TRBJ1-4; possible D gene TRBD1, 5 bases. CDR3 length: 15 residues. Germline CDR1 reads LGHNA; CDR2 reads YSLEER. V gave up 1 base and J gave up 5 bases, with 11 bases separating them.

This chain uses TRBV2 with TRBJ2-3; 10 bases fit TRBD2. CDR3 length: 15 amino acids. Trimming cost V 9 bases and J 3 bases; bases outside gene matches: 9. CDR1 is SNHLY, CDR2 FYNNEI, per germline. Here the CDR3 DNA reads TGTGCCAGAGCTAGCGGGAGTATCGGGACAGATACGCAGTATTTT. It specifies CARASGSIGTDTQYF.

The chain's CDR3 is CASSPTGSGTYEQYF. DNA for the CDR3: TGTGCCAGCAGCCCGACAGGGTCAGGGACCTACGAGCAGTACTTC. The chain is built from TRBV5-4 and TRBJ2-7, with 7 bases aligning to TRBD1. J was trimmed by 2 bases and V by 4 bases; bases with no gene match: 9. CDR3 length: 15 residues. Germline values: CDR1 SGHNT, CDR2 YYREEE (reference sequence).

This chain links TRBV28 with TRBJ1-6; 8 positions match TRBD1. Trimming at V came to 3 bases and at J to 8 bases, leaving 3 bases not matched to a gene. The CDR3 sequence is 14 residues long. Germline V gene sequence: CDR1 MDHEN, CDR2 SYDVKM. CDR3 nucleotides: TGTGCCAGCAGTTTTGGGGACAGGTATTCACCCCTCCACTTT. This sequence encodes CASSFGDRYSPLHF. Combining the CDR3 with reference TRBV28 and TRBJ1-6 gives the whole variable domain DVKVTQSSRYLVKRTGEKVFLECVQDMDHENMFWYRQDPGLGLRLIYFSYDVKMKEKGDIPEGYSVSREKKERFSLILESASTNQTSMYLCASSFGDRYSPLHFGNGTRLTVT.

The chain couples TRBV2 to TRBJ2-1, with 9 nucleotides matching TRBD1. The germline gives CDR1 SNHLY, CDR2 FYNNEI. This CDR3 comprises 15 residues. Trimming took 7 bases from V and 3 from J; bases not matched to a gene: 7. CDR3 sequence: CASTGTGRYYNEQFF. The CDR3 DNA reads TGTGCCAGCACCGGGACAGGGAGATACTACAATGAGCAGTTCTTC.

This chain links TRBV4-1 with TRBJ2-7, with 9 nucleotides matching TRBD2. Germline V gene sequence: CDR1 MGHRA, CDR2 YSYEKL. Germline trimming cut 2 bases from V and 3 bases from J; bases unmatched to any gene: 8. The CDR3 is 16 residues long. The CDR3 loop reads CASSQPLFSGSYEQYF. DNA of the CDR3: TGCGCCAGCAGCCAACCGTTGTTTAGCGGGAGCTACGAGCAGTACTTC.

The chain is built from TRBV6-6 and TRBJ1-1; no firm D call. This CDR3 contains 14 residues. V lost 2 bases and J lost 2, with 9 bases in between. Looked up from germline, CDR1 is MNHNY and CDR2 is SVGAGI (reference sequence). CDR3 nucleotides: TGTGCCAGCAGTTACGGCACATCCAACACTGAAGCTTTCTTT. Translation: CASSYGTSNTEAFF.

The J gene is TRBJ2-1, the V gene TRBV9; 8 bases match TRBD2. The J segment lost 9 bases and the V segment lost 4 bases, leaving 15 bases of the junction unmatched. Germline values: CDR1 SGDLS, CDR2 YYNGEE. The CDR3 length is 16 residues. In DNA form, the CDR3 reads TGTGCCAGCAGCCCAACGACTAGCGCCCTACAGGGTGAGCAGTTCTTC. Its translation: CASSPTTSALQGEQFF.

This clone was seen just once. The chain employs TRBV4-3 and TRBJ2-2, with 12 bases aligning to TRBD2. CDR1 and CDR2 from the germline V gene are LGHNA and YSLEER. The CDR3 runs to 14 residues. Trimming at V came to 8 bases and at J to 6 bases, leaving 4 bases not matched to a gene. CDR3 protein: CASRLAGEPGELFF. In DNA form, the CDR3 reads TGCGCCAGCCGACTAGCGGGAGAGCCCGGGGAGCTGTTTTTT.

The table lists this clone with a count of one. The chain is built from TRBV7-9 and TRBJ2-1; D ambiguous. This CDR3 is 12 amino acids long. In germline, CDR1 is SEHNR, CDR2 FQNEAQ (reference sequence). Between the trimmed V and J ends, which lost 5 bases and 8 bases, there was a span of 10 bases. CDR3 residues: CASSDNRDEQFF. The CDR3 nucleotides are TGTGCCAGCAGCGACAATCGAGATGAGCAGTTCTTC.

The rearrangement uses TRBV7-9 and TRBJ1-5, with D uncertain. The length of the CDR3 is 13 residues. CDR1 is SEHNR and CDR2 is FQNEAQ in the germline V gene (reference sequence). The V and J ends lost 5 bases and 6 bases respectively, with 11 bases between them. CDR3 bases: TGTGCCAGCAGCGCCCGTCGGGGTCAGCCCCAGCATTTT. Residues: CASSARRGQPQHF.

This chain uses TRBV7-2 with TRBJ2-5; TRBD1 agrees at 12 bases. J gave up 5 bases and V 5 bases, and 3 bases lay outside the gene matches. Germline V gene lookup returns CDR1 SGHTA and CDR2 FQGNSA. There are 14 residues in the CDR3. In DNA form, the CDR3 reads TGTGCCAGCAGCCCCGGGACAGGGGGCGAGACCCAGTACTTC. This encodes CASSPGTGGETQYF.

The rearrangement uses TRBV7-2 and TRBJ2-1; TRBD2 matches at 7 bases. With V trimmed by 7 bases and J by 4 bases, 10 bases remained unmatched. The CDR3 consists of 15 residues. The germline V gene encodes CDR1 SGHTA and CDR2 FQGNSA. CDR3 region: CASIISGKGYNEQFF. CDR3 bases: TGTGCCAGCATCATCAGCGGGAAGGGATACAATGAGCAGTTCTTC.

The chain links TRBV7-3 to TRBJ2-2; 13 bases are a match to TRBD2. CDR3 size: 15 residues. Germline CDR1 SGHTA, CDR2 FQGTGA. V lost 5 bases, J lost 8 bases, and 5 bases stayed unmatched. The CDR3 sequence is CASSTGLAGLGELFF. Here the CDR3 DNA reads TGTGCCAGCAGCACGGGACTAGCGGGACTAGGGGAGCTGTTTTTT.

V is TRBV6-5 and J is TRBJ2-7; TRBD1 aligns across 7 bases. Germline CDR1 reads MNHEY; CDR2 reads SVGAGI. The CDR3 is 15 residues long. The V and J ends lost 1 base and 1 base, in that order; junction bases with no gene match: 4. Here the CDR3 DNA reads TGTGCCAGCAGTTACTATTGGGACAGATCCTACGAGCAGTACTTC. Protein: CASSYYWDRSYEQYF.

The CDR3: CASSPGAESTEAFF. CDR3 bases: TGTGCCAGCTCACCAGGAGCAGAGTCCACTGAAGCTTTCTTT. The genes are TRBV18 and TRBJ1-1; no clear D gene. The CDR3 sequence is 14 residues long. Germline assignment: CDR1 KGHSH and CDR2 LQKENI. Trimming cost V 2 bases and J 4 bases, with 11 bases left between them.

This chain uses TRBV27 with TRBJ2-5; D is unclear. The CDR3 sequence is 13 residues long. V shed 2 bases and J shed 1 base, with 5 bases lying between them. CDR1 is MNHEY, CDR2 SMNVEV, per germline (reference sequence). CDR3 protein: CASSLGSQETQYF. DNA for the CDR3: TGTGCCAGCAGTTTAGGTAGCCAAGAGACCCAGTACTTC.